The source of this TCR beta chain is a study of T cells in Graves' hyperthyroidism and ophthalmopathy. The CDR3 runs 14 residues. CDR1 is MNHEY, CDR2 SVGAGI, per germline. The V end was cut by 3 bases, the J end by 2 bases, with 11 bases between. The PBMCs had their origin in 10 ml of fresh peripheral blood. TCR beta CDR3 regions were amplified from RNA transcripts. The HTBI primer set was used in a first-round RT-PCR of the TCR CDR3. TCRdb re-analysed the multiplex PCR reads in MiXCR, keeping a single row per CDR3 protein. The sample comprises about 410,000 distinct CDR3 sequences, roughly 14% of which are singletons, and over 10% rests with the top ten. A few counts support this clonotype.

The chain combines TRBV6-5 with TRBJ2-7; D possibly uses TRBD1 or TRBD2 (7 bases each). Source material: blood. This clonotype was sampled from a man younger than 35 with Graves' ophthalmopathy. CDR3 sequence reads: CASSYQGGPYEQYF. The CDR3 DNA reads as TGTGCCAGCAGTTATCAGGGGGGGCCCTACGAGCAGTACTTC.